The next 10 T cell receptor beta chains were all read from a single sample in a study of blood T cell repertoires in COVID-19. Libraries were prepared by immunoSEQ multiplex PCR; TCRdb keeps only in-frame clonotypes and omits some of them. The data show around 300,000 clones, around nine tenths seen once. Input material: peripheral blood. The receptors here all came from a man between 45 and 60 years old with active or convalescent COVID-19.

The chain is built from TRBV10-3 and TRBJ1-1; 7 bases agree with TRBD1. The CDR3 consists of 14 residues. Germline lookup yields CDR1 ENHRY and CDR2 SYGVKD. With V trimmed by 0 bases and J by 5 bases, 3 bases remained unmatched. The DNA for the CDR3 is TGTGCCATCAGTGAGTCAGAGGGGGCGACTGAAGCTTTCTTT. It translates to CAISESEGATEAFF.

The gene calls are TRBV5-1 and TRBJ2-3, with D possibly TRBD1 on 6 matching bases. CDR1 and CDR2 (germline): SGHRS, YFSETQ. The CDR3 totals 15 residues. With 1 base removed from V and 2 bases from J, the gap between germline ends came to 11 bases. For the CDR3, the DNA is TGCGCCAGCAGCTTGTTACAGGGCGCCACAGATACGCAGTATTTT. Its protein product is CASSLLQGATDTQYF.

The chain has TRBV7-9 and TRBJ1-2, with 9 positions matching TRBD1. This CDR3 is built from 13 residues. Germline V gene data show CDR1 as SEHNR and CDR2 as FQNEAQ (reference sequence). Trimming took 5 bases from V and 8 from J; bases not matched to a gene: 6. The CDR3 DNA is TGTGCCAGCAGCACACAGGGGGCCGGGGGCTACACCTTC. The encoded protein is CASSTQGAGGYTF.

The chain couples TRBV7-6 to TRBJ2-5; 10 positions match TRBD1. The CDR3 spans 16 residues. J was trimmed by 4 bases and V by 4 bases; bases with no gene match: 9. From germline, CDR1 is SGHVS and CDR2 FNYEAQ. The CDR3 protein is CASSWAAGQGRETQYF. In nucleotides, the CDR3 is TGTGCCAGCAGCTGGGCCGCGGGACAGGGGAGAGAGACCCAGTACTTC.

V and J are TRBV4-3 and TRBJ2-7; perhaps TRBD2 as D (7 bases). CDR1 is LGHNA, CDR2 YSLEER, per germline. The CDR3 is 17 residues long. The V end lost 0 bases, the J end lost 2 bases, and 17 bases lay between the germline ends. CDR3 nucleotides: TGCGCCAGCAGCCAAGAGGGAGGGGACACACGCACCTACGAGCAGTACTTC. Protein product: CASSQEGGDTRTYEQYF.

The chain couples TRBV30 to TRBJ1-5; D possibly corresponds to TRBD1 (6 bases). Looked up from germline, CDR1 is GTSNPN and CDR2 is SVGIG (reference sequence). The CDR3 extends over 14 amino acids. The ends were cut back, 2 bases at V and 4 bases at J, with 12 bases in the middle. The CDR3 bases are TGTGCCTGGAGTCCCGGGACAACTAATCAGCCCCAGCATTTT. Translated, it gives CAWSPGTTNQPQHF.

The rearrangement uses TRBV9 and TRBJ2-5; 10 positions match TRBD2. This CDR3 region has 14 residues. With V trimmed by 6 bases and J by 5 bases, 7 bases remained unmatched. Germline-derived CDR1 and CDR2 are SGDLS and YYNGEE. CDR3 region: CASTRAGGPETQYF. In DNA form, the CDR3 reads TGTGCCAGCACCCGAGCGGGAGGGCCCGAGACCCAGTACTTC.

V and J are TRBV10-3 and TRBJ1-1; tentatively, D is TRBD1 (5 bases). Germline CDR1 and CDR2: ENHRY and SYGVKD. V dropped 2 bases and J dropped 11 bases, with 15 bases sitting between them. This CDR3 is 13 amino acids long. The CDR3 region is CAISEATVGEAFF. DNA of the CDR3: TGTGCCATCAGTGAGGCGACAGTAGGTGAGGCTTTCTTT.

The genes are TRBV6-5 and TRBJ2-4; D is possibly TRBD2 (6 bases). CDR1 and CDR2 from the germline V gene are MNHEY and SVGAGI. The CDR3 has 15 amino acids. Trimming removed 4 bases at V and 6 bases at J, with 16 bases between. DNA of the CDR3: TGTGCCAGCAGTTTTTCACGGAGGGCCGTAAACATTCAGTACTTC. Translated: CASSFSRRAVNIQYF.

The chain carries TRBV15 and TRBJ2-3; D is perhaps TRBD2 (5 bases). Trimming shortened V by 0 bases and J by 2 bases, and 9 bases separated the two germline ends. The CDR3 length is 15 residues. In germline, CDR1 is LNHNV, CDR2 YYDKDF (reference sequence). The CDR3 DNA reads as TGTGCCACCAGCAGAGACTCGGGGTCCACAGATACGCAGTATTTT. This encodes CATSRDSGSTDTQYF. Together with reference TRBV15 and TRBJ2-3, the CDR3 gives the full variable domain: DAMVIQNPRYQVTQFGKPVTLSCSQTLNHNVMYWYQQKSSQAPKLLFHYYDKDFNNEADTPDNFQSRRPNTSFCFLDIRSPGLGDTAMYLCATSRDSGSTDTQYFGPGTRLTVL.